Listed below are T cell receptor beta chains from one sample, sequenced in a study of cytomegalovirus exposure and HLA in healthy donors. Only in-frame clones appear in the TCRdb table, and some are missing; sequencing was by immunoSEQ multiplex PCR. The repertoire holds roughly 100,000 clones, with 64% as singletons. The specimen was PBMCs. These receptors came from a man in his fifties or sixties in good health and CMV-seronegative. Each CDR3 is given with its conserved first and last residue. D genes are given only for firm matches. Clone size, where shown, is once, few, many, or a class for clones that have expanded.

J	V	size	D	CDR3	DNA
TRBJ1-1	TRBV27	-	-	CASSLVAGTQAFF	TGTGCCAGCAGTTTAGTTGCCGGGACTCAAGCTTTCTTT
TRBJ2-3	TRBV9	few	-	CASSVGGNYDTDTQYF	TGTGCCAGCAGCGTAGGCGGTAACTATGACACAGATACGCAGTATTTT
TRBJ2-7	TRBV5-1	few	TRBD1	CASSSRTGTSYEQYF	TGCGCCAGCAGCTCACGGACAGGGACATCCTACGAGCAGTACTTC
TRBJ2-3	TRBV5-6	few	-	CASSLGPRSTDTQYF	TGTGCCAGCAGCTTGGGGCCACGCAGCACAGATACGCAGTATTTT
TRBJ2-1	TRBV2	-	-	CASSTGINNEQFF	TGTGCCAGCAGCACAGGGATTAACAATGAGCAGTTCTTC
TRBJ2-1	TRBV9	-	TRBD1	CASSVAIQGRHEQFF	TGTGCCAGCAGCGTAGCCATACAGGGGCGCCATGAGCAGTTCTTC
TRBJ2-3	TRBV19	-	-	CASSIWGRGQSTDTQYF	TGTGCCAGTAGTATTTGGGGCAGGGGTCAGAGCACAGATACGCAGTATTTT
TRBJ1-5	TRBV7-6	-	-	CASGGAGGQPQHF	TGTGCCTCGGGGGGGGCTGGGGGTCAGCCCCAGCATTTT
TRBJ2-6	TRBV19	-	-	CASSSRSLSGANVLTF	TGTGCCAGTAGCTCTAGGAGCCTCTCTGGGGCCAACGTCCTGACTTTC
TRBJ2-5	TRBV15	-	-	CATSRVSDQETQYF	TGTGCCACCAGCAGAGTTTCGGACCAAGAGACCCAGTACTTC
TRBJ2-1	TRBV5-4	-	TRBD2	CASSLGEGTSGRKFF	TGTGCCAGCAGCTTGGGTGAGGGGACTAGCGGGAGGAAGTTCTTC
TRBJ2-1	TRBV9	once	-	CASSPPQDSVYNEQFF	TGTGCCAGCAGCCCCCCTCAGGACTCGGTTTACAATGAGCAGTTCTTC
TRBJ2-3	TRBV19	-	TRBD2	CASSFYSGGAPDTQYF	TGTGCCAGTAGTTTTTATAGCGGGGGGGCCCCAGATACGCAGTATTTT
TRBJ2-1	TRBV5-1	-	-	CASSTLGGSEVNEQFF	TGCGCCAGCAGCACCCTCGGCGGGTCTGAGGTCAATGAGCAGTTCTTC
TRBJ2-2	TRBV23-1	few	-	CASSHVVFTGELFF	TGCGCCAGCAGTCATGTAGTTTTCACCGGGGAGCTGTTTTTT
TRBJ2-5	TRBV6-5	-	TRBD2	CASSYISGGGTQYF	TGTGCCAGCAGTTATATTTCGGGAGGGGGGACCCAGTACTTC
TRBJ2-3	TRBV28	-	TRBD1	CASSLYGQGTDTQYF	TGTGCCAGCAGTTTATACGGACAGGGCACAGATACGCAGTATTTT
TRBJ2-2	TRBV4-1	-	TRBD2	CASSQRLAGGYTGELFF	TGCGCCAGCAGCCAACGACTAGCGGGAGGTTACACCGGGGAGCTGTTTTTT
TRBJ2-7	TRBV28	-	TRBD1	CASSIGTGWGEQYF	TGTGCCAGCAGCATCGGGACAGGGTGGGGGGAGCAGTACTTC
TRBJ2-3	TRBV5-4	-	TRBD2	CASTRTSGVPSTDTQYF	TGTGCCAGCACCAGGACTAGCGGGGTCCCTAGCACAGATACGCAGTATTTT